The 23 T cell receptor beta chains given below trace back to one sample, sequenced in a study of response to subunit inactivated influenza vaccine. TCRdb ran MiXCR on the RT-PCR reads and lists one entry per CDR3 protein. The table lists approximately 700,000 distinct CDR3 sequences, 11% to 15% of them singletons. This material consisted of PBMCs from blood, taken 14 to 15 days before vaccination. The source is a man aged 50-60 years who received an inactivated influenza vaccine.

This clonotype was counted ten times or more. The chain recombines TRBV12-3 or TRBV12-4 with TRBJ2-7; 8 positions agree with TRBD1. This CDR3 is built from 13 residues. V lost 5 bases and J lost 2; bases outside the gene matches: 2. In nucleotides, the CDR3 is TGTGCCAGCAGTACACAGGGGGCCTACGAGCAGTACTTC. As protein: CASSTQGAYEQYF.

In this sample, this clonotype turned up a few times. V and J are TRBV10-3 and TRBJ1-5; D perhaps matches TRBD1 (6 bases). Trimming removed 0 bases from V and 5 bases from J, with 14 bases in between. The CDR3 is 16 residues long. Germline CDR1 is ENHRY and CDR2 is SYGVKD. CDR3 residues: CAISESLGGAYQPQHF. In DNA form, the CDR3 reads TGTGCCATCAGTGAGTCATTGGGGGGGGCATATCAGCCCCAGCATTTT.

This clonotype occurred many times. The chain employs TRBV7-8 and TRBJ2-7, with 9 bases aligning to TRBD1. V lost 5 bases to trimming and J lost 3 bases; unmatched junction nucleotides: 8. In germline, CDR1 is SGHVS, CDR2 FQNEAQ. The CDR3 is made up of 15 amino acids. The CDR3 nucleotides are TGTGCCAGCAGCAACCGGGACAGGGCTGACTACGAGCAGTACTTC. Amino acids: CASSNRDRADYEQYF. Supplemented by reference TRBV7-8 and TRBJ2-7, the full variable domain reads GAGVSQSPRYKVAKRGQDVALRCDPISGHVSLFWYQQALGQGPEFLTYFQNEAQLDKSGLPSDRFFAERPEGSVSTLKIQRTQQEDSAVYLCASSNRDRADYEQYFGPGTRLTVT.

The CDR3 sequence: CASSIRERISPRDTGELFF. Written as DNA, the CDR3 is TGTGCCAGTAGTATCCGTGAGCGGATAAGTCCCCGGGACACCGGGGAGCTGTTTTTT. This chain uses TRBV19 with TRBJ2-2; D perhaps matches TRBD2 (5 bases). From germline, CDR1 is LNHDA and CDR2 SQIVND (reference sequence). Deletions cut 3 bases from V and 3 bases from J, with 23 bases between. CDR3 length: 19 amino acids.

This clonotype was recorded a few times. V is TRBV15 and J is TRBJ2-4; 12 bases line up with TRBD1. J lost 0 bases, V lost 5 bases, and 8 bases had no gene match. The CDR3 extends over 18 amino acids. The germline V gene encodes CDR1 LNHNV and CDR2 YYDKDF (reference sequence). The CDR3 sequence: CATSVGTGGSLAKNIQYF. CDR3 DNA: TGTGCCACCAGCGTCGGGACAGGGGGCTCCTTAGCCAAAAACATTCAGTACTTC.

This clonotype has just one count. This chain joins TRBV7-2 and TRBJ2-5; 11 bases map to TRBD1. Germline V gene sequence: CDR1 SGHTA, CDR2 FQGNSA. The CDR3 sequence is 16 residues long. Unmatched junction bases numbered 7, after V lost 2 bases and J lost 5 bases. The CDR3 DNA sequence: TGTGCCAGCAGCTTAAGTTCGGGACAGGGGGACGAGACCCAGTACTTC. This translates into CASSLSSGQGDETQYF. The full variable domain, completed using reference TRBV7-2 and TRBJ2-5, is GAGVSQSPSNKVTEKGKDVELRCDPISGHTALYWYRQSLGQGLEFLIYFQGNSAPDKSGLPSDRFSAERTGGSVSTLTIQRTQQEDSAVYLCASSLSSGQGDETQYFGPGTRLLVL.

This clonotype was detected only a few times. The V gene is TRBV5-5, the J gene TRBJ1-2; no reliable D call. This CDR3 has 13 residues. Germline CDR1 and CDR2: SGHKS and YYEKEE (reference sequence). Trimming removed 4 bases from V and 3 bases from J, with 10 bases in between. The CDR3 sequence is CASSVGGYYGYTF. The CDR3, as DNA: TGTGCCAGCAGCGTGGGAGGGTACTATGGCTACACCTTC.

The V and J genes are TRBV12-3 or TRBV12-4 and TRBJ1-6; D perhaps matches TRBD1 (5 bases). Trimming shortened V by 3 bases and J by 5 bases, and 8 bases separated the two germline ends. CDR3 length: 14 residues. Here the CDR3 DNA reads TGTGCCAGCAGTTTGTCACAGGATAATTCACCCCTCCACTTT. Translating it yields CASSLSQDNSPLHF.

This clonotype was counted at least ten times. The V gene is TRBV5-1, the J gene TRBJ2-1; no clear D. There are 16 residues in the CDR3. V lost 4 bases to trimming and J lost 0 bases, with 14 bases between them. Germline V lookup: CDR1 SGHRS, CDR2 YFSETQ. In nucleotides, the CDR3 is TGCGCCAGCAGCCCCCGTTCTCTGAGCTCCTACAATGAGCAGTTCTTC. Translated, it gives CASSPRSLSSYNEQFF.

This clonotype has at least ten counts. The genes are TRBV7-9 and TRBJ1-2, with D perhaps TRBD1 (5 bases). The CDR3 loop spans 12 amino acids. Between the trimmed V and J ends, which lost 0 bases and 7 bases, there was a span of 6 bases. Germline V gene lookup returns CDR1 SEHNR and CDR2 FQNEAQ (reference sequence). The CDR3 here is CASSLADIGYTF. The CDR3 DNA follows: TGTGCCAGCAGCTTAGCGGACATTGGCTACACCTTC.

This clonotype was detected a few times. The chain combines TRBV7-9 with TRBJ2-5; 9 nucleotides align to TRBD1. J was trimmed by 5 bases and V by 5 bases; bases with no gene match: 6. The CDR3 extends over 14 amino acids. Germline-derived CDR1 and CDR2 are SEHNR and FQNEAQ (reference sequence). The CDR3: CASSRGTGSETQYF. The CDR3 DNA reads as TGTGCCAGCAGCAGGGGGACAGGGTCGGAGACCCAGTACTTC.

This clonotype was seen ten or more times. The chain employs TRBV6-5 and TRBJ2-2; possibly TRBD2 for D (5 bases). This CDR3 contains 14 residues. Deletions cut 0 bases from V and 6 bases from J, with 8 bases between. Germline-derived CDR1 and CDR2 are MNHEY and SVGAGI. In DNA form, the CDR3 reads TGTGCCAGCAGTTACTCGATCGGGGCCGGGGAGCTGTTTTTT. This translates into CASSYSIGAGELFF.

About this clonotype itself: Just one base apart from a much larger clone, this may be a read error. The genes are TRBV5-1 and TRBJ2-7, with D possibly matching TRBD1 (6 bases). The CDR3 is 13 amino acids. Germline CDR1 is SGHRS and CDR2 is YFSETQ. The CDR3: CPSRPPQGSEQYF. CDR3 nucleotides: TGCCCCAGCAGACCACCTCAGGGGAGCGAGCAGTACTTC.

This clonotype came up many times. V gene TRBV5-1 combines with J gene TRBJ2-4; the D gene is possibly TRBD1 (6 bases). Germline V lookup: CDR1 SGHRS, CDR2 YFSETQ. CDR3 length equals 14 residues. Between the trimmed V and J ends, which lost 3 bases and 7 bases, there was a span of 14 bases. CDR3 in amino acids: CASSSQGFNNIQYF. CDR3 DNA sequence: TGCGCCAGCAGCTCACAGGGTTTCAATAACATTCAGTACTTC.

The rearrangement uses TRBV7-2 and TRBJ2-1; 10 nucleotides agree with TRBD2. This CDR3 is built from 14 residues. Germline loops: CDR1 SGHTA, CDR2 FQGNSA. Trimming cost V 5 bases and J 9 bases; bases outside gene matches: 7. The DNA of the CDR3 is TGTGCCAGCAGCACCCTAGCGGGAGCCGGTGAGCAGTTCTTC. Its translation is CASSTLAGAGEQFF.

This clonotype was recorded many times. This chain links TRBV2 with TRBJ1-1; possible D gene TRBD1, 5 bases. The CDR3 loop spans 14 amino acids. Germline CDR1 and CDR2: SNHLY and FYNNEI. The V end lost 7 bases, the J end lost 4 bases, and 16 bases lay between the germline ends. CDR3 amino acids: CASTMEGMGTEAFF. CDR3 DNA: TGTGCCAGCACCATGGAGGGGATGGGCACTGAAGCTTTCTTT.

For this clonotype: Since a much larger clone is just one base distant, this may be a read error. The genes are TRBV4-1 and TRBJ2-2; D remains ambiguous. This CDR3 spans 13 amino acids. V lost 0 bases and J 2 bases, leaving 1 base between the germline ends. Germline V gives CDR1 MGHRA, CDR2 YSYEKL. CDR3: CASSQDNTGELFF. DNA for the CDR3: TGCGCCAGCAGCCAAGACAACACCGGGGAGCTGTTTTTT.

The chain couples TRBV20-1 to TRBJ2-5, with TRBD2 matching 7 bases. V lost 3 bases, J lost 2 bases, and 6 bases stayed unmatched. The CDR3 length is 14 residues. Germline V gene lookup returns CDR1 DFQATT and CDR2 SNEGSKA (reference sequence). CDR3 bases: TGCAGTGCTAGTCGGGGCGGGGGACAAGAGACCCAGTACTTC. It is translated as CSASRGGGQETQYF.

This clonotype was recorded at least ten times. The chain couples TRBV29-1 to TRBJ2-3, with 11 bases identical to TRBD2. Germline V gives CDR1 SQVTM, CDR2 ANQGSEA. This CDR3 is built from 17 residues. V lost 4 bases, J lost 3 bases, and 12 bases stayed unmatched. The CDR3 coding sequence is TGCAGCGTTGTAGGTATTAGCGGGAGGGGAGATACAGATACGCAGTATTTT. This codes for CSVVGISGRGDTDTQYF.

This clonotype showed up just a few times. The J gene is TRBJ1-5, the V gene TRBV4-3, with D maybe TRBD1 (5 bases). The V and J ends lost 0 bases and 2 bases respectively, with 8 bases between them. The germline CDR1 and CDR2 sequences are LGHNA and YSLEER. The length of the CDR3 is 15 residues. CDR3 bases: TGCGCCAGCAGCCAAGAATGGGGGGGCAATCAGCCCCAGCATTTT. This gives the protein CASSQEWGGNQPQHF.

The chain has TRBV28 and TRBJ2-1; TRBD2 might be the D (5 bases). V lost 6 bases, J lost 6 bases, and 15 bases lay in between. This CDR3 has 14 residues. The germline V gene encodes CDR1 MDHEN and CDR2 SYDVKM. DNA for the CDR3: TGTGCCAGCAGGCAGTGGGGAGTGGTCAATGAGCAGTTCTTC. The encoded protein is CASRQWGVVNEQFF.

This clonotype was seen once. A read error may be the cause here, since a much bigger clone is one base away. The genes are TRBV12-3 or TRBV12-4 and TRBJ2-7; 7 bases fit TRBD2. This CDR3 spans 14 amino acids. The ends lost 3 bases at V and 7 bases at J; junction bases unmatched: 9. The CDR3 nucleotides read TGTGCCAGCAGTTTTGGGGGGGACCTGGGAGAGCAGTACTTC. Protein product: CASSFGGDLGEQYF.

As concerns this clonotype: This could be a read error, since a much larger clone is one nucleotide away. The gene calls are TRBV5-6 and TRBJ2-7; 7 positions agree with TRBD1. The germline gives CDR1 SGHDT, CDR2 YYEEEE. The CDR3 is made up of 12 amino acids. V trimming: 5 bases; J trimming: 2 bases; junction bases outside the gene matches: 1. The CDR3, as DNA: TGTGCCAGCAGGGGGACAGCCTACGAGCAGTACTTC. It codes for CASRGTAYEQYF.